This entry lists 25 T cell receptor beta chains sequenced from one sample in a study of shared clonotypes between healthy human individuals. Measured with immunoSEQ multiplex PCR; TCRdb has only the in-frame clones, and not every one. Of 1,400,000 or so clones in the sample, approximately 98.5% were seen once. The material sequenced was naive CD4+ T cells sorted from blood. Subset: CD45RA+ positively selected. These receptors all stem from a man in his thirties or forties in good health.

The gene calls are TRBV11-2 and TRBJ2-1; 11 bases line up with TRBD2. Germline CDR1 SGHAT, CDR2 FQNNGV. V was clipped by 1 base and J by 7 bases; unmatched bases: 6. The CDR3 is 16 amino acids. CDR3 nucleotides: TGTGCCAGCAGCTTAGTGTTAGCGGGAGGGCCGAATGAGCAGTTCTTC. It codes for CASSLVLAGGPNEQFF. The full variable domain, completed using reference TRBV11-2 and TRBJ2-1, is EAGVAQSPRYKIIEKRQSVAFWCNPISGHATLYWYQQILGQGPKLLIQFQNNGVVDDSQLPKDRFSAERLKGVDSTLKIQPAKLEDSAVYLCASSLVLAGGPNEQFFGPGTRLTVL.

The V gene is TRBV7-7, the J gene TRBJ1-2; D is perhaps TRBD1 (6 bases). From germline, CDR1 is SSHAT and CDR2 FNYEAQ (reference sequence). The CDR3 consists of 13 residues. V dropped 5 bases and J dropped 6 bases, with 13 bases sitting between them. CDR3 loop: CASSPIRGDGYTF. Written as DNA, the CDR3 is TGTGCCAGCAGCCCTATCAGGGGTGATGGCTACACCTTC. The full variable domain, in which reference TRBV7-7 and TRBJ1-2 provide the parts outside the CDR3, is GAGVSQSPRYKVTKRGQDVTLRCDPISSHATLYWYQQALGQGPEFLTYFNYEAQPDKSGLPSDRFSAERPEGSISTLTIQRTEQRDSAMYRCASSPIRGDGYTFGSGTRLTVV.

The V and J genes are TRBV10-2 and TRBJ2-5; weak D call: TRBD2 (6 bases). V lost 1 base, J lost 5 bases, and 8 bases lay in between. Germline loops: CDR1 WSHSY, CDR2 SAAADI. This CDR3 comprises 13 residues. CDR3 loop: CASSEWGRETQYF. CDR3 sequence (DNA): TGCGCCAGCAGTGAGTGGGGGAGGGAGACCCAGTACTTC.

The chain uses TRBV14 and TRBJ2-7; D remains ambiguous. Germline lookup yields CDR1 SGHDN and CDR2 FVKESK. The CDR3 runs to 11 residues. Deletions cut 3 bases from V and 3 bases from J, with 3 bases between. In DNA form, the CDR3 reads TGTGCCAGCAGCCACCACTACGAGCAGTACTTC. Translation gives CASSHHYEQYF.

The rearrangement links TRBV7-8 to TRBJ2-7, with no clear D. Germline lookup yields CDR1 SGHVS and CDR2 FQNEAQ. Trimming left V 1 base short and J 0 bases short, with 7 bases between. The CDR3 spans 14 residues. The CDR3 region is CASSLGRYSYEQYF. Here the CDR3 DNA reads TGTGCCAGCAGCTTAGGAAGGTACTCCTACGAGCAGTACTTC.

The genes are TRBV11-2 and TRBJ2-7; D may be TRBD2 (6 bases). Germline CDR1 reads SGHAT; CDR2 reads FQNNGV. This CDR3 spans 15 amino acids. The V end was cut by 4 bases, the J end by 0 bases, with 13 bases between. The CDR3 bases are TGTGCCAGCAGCTATCGTAGCGGAAGCTCCTACGAGCAGTACTTC. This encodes CASSYRSGSSYEQYF.

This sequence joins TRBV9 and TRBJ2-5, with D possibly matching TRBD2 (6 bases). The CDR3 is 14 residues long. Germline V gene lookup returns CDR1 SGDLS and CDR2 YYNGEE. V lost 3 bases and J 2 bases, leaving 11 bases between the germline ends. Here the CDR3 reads CASSGGTSQETQYF. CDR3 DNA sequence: TGTGCCAGCAGCGGTGGGACTTCTCAAGAGACCCAGTACTTC.

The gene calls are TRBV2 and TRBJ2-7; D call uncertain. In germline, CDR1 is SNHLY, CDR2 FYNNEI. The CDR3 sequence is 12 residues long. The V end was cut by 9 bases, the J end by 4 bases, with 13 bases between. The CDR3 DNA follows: TGTGCCAGTTACCTGGCTCCTTACGAGCAGTACTTC. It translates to CASYLAPYEQYF.

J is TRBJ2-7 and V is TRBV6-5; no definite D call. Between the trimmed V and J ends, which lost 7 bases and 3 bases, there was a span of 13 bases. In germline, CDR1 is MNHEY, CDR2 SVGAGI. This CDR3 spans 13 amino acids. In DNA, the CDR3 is TGTGCCAGCACCCGTGGCAGCCGCTACGAGCAGTACTTC. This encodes CASTRGSRYEQYF.

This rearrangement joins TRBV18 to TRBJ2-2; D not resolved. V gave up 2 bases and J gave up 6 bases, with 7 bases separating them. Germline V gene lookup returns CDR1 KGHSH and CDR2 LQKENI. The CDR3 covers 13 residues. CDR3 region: CASSPDRPGELFF. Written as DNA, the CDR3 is TGTGCCAGCTCACCAGACCGTCCCGGGGAGCTGTTTTTT.

This CDR3 reads CASSPSSYGYTF. CDR3 DNA sequence: TGTGCCAGCTCACCATCGTCGTATGGCTACACCTTC. This rearrangement joins TRBV18 to TRBJ1-2, with D hard to call. With 2 bases removed from V and 5 bases from J, the gap between germline ends came to 6 bases. Germline CDR1 is KGHSH and CDR2 is LQKENI. This CDR3 comprises 12 residues. The whole variable domain, remainder taken from reference TRBV18 and TRBJ1-2, is NAGVMQNPRHLVRRRGQEARLRCSPMKGHSHVYWYRQLPEEGLKFMVYLQKENIIDESGMPKERFSAEFPKEGPSILRIQQVVRGDSAAYFCASSPSSYGYTFGSGTRLTVV.

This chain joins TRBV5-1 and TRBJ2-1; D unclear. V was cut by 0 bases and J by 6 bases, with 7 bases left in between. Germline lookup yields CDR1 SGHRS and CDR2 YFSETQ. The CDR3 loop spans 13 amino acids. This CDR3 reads CASSLEAGNEQFF. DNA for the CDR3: TGCGCCAGCAGCTTGGAAGCAGGCAATGAGCAGTTCTTC.

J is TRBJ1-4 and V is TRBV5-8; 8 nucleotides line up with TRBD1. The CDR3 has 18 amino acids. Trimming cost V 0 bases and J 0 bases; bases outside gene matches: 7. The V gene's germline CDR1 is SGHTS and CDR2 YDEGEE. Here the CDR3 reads CASSLDRGLITTNEKLFF. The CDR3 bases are TGTGCCAGCAGCTTGGACAGGGGGTTAATTACAACTAATGAAAAACTGTTTTTT.

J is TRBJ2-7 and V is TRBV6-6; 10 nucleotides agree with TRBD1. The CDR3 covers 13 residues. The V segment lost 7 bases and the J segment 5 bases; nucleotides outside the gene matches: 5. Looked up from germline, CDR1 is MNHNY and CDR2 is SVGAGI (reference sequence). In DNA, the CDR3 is TGTGCCAGCACGGGGACAGGGGCCCACGAGCAGTACTTC. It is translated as CASTGTGAHEQYF.

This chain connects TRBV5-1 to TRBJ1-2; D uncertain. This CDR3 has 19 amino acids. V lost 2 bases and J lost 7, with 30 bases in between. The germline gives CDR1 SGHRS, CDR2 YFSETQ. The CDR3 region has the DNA TGCGCCAGCAGCTTCATCAATGCGGGGAAACGGGCCAAAGAGGGTGGCTACACCTTC. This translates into CASSFINAGKRAKEGGYTF.

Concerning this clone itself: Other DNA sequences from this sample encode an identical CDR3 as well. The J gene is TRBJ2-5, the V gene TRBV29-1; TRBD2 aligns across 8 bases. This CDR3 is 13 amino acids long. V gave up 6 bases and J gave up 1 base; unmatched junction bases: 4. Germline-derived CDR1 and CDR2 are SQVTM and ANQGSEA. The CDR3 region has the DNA TGCAGCGTCGCGACTAGCGCCCAAGAGACCCAGTACTTC. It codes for CSVATSAQETQYF.

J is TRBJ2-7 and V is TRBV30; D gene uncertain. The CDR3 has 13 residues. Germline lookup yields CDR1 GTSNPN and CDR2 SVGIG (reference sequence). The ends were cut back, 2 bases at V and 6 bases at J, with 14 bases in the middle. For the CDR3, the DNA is TGTGCCTGGAGTCGATCCAACTGGGGCGAGCAGTACTTC. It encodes CAWSRSNWGEQYF. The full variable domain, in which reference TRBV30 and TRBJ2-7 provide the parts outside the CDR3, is SQTIHQWPATLVQPVGSPLSLECTVEGTSNPNLYWYRQAAGRGLQLLFYSVGIGQISSEVPQNLSASRPQDRQFILSSKKLLLSDSGFYLCAWSRSNWGEQYFGPGTRLTVT.

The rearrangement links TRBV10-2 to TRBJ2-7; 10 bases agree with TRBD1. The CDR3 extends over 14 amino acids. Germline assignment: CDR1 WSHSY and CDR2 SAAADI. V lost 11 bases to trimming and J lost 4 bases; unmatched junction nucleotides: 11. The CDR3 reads CAATDRGYPYEQYF. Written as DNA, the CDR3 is TGCGCCGCGACGGACAGGGGGTACCCATACGAGCAGTACTTC.

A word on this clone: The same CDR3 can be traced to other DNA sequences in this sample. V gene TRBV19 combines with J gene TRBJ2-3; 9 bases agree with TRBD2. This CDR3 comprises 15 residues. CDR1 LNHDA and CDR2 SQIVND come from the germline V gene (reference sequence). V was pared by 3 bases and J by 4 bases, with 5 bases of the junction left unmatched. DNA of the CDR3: TGTGCCAGTAGTATCTCTGCGGGAGGGGCAGATACGCAGTATTTT. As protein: CASSISAGGADTQYF.

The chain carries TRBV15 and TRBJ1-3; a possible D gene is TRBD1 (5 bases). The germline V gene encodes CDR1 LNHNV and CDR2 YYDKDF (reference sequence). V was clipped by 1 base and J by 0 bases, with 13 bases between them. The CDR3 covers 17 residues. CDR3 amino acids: CATSRGGQGTSGNTIYF. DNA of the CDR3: TGTGCCACCAGCAGAGGAGGGCAGGGAACCTCTGGAAACACCATATATTTT.

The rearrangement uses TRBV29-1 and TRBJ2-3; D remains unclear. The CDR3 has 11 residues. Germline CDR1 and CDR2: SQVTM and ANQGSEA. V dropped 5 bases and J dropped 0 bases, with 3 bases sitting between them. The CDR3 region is CSVISTDTQYF. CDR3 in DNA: TGCAGCGTTATCAGCACAGATACGCAGTATTTT.

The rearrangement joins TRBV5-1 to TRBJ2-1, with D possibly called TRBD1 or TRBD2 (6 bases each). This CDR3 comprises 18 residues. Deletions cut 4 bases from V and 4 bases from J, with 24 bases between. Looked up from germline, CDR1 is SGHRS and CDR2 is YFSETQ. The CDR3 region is CASSSRGGPAQTYNEQFF. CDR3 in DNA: TGCGCCAGCAGCAGCCGAGGGGGGCCCGCGCAAACATACAATGAGCAGTTCTTC. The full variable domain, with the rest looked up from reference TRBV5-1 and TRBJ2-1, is KAGVTQTPRYLIKTRGQQVTLSCSPISGHRSVSWYQQTPGQGLQFLFEYFSETQRNKGNFPGRFSGRQFSNSRSEMNVSTLELGDSALYLCASSSRGGPAQTYNEQFFGPGTRLTVL.

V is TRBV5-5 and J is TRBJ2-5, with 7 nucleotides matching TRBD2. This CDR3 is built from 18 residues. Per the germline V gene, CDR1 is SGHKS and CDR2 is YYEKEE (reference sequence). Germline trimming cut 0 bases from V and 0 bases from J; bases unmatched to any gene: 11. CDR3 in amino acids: CASSLGASPGGDQETQYF. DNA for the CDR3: TGTGCCAGCAGCTTGGGGGCTAGCCCGGGGGGAGACCAAGAGACCCAGTACTTC.

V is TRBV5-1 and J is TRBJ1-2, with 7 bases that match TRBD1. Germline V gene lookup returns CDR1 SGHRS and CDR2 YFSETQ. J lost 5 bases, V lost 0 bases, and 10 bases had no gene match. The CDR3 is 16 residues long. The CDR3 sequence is CASSLVDRLESYGYTF. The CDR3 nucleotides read TGCGCCAGCAGCTTGGTGGACAGGCTTGAAAGTTATGGCTACACCTTC. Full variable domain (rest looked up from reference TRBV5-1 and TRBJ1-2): KAGVTQTPRYLIKTRGQQVTLSCSPISGHRSVSWYQQTPGQGLQFLFEYFSETQRNKGNFPGRFSGRQFSNSRSEMNVSTLELGDSALYLCASSLVDRLESYGYTFGSGTRLTVV.

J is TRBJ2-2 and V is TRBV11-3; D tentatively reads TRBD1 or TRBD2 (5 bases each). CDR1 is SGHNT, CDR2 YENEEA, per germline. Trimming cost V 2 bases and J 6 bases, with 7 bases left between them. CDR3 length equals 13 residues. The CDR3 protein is CASSLQGPGELFF. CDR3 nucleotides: TGTGCCAGCAGCTTACAGGGACCCGGGGAGCTGTTTTTT.